A single TCR beta chain is shown here with its context. This entry is derived from a study of PD-L1 blockade in urothelial cancer. Trimming removed 0 bases from V and 2 bases from J; junction bases left unmatched: 4. The CDR3 is made up of 15 amino acids. Germline CDR1 is SGHKS and CDR2 is YYEKEE (reference sequence). Time point noted: peripheral blood 6 weeks after treatment start. TCRdb's table, derived via immunoSEQ multiplex PCR, lists solely in-frame clones and lacks some. The sample yields over 15,000 clones, about 85% seen once. The clonotype comes from a man aged 45 to 65 with urothelial cancer. Specimen: PBMCs, collected around atezolizumab (anti-PD-L1) treatment. The chain links TRBV5-5 to TRBJ1-1; 7 bases align to TRBD1. The CDR3 nucleotides are TGTGCCAGCAGCTTGGCGCCAGGGGGTAACACTGAAGCTTTCTTT. Protein: CASSLAPGGNTEAFF. The entire variable domain, with the rest obtained from reference TRBV5-5 and TRBJ1-1, is as follows: DAGVTQSPTHLIKTRGQQVTLRCSPISGHKSVSWYQQVLGQGPQFIFQYYEKEERGRGNFPDRFSARQFPNYSSELNVNALLLGDSALYLCASSLAPGGNTEAFFGQGTRLTVV.